The rows below give T cell receptor beta chains drawn from one sample of a study of T cells expressing NK-cell markers. TCRdb derives one entry per CDR3 protein from the 5' RACE reads, leaving out DNA. This table holds about 260,000 distinct CDR3 sequences. Sequencing was done on a sample of blood T cells: a sorted CD56 or NKG2C T cell subset, CD4+ or CD8+ T cells, or bulk PBMC T cells (not recorded which). Receptor source: a woman between 18 and 69 years old in good health. CDR3s include the opening cysteine and the closing phenylalanine or tryptophan.

j_gene: TRBJ1-6; v_gene: TRBV20-1; len: 14; CDR3aa: CSALTGGSGSPLHF
j_gene: TRBJ2-7; v_gene: TRBV29-1; len: 12; CDR3aa: CSVASGVYEQYF
j_gene: TRBJ2-1; v_gene: TRBV6-5; len: 15; CDR3aa: CASSYQGQGTNEQFF
j_gene: TRBJ1-4; v_gene: TRBV6-5; len: 15; CDR3aa: CASSYGDRGNEKLFF
j_gene: TRBJ2-5; v_gene: TRBV7-2; len: 15; CDR3aa: CASSLGGRGEETQYF
j_gene: TRBJ1-2; v_gene: TRBV12-3/TRBV12-4; len: 12; CDR3aa: CASSLVYYGYTF
j_gene: TRBJ2-1; v_gene: TRBV24-1; len: 17; CDR3aa: CATSDSRGLSSYNEQFF
j_gene: TRBJ2-1; v_gene: TRBV20-1; len: 12; CDR3aa: CSARDRGREQFF
j_gene: TRBJ2-2; v_gene: TRBV12-3/TRBV12-4; len: 14; CDR3aa: CASSYLRDTGELFF
j_gene: TRBJ1-1; v_gene: TRBV7-2; len: 15; CDR3aa: CASSLLQTGYTEAFF